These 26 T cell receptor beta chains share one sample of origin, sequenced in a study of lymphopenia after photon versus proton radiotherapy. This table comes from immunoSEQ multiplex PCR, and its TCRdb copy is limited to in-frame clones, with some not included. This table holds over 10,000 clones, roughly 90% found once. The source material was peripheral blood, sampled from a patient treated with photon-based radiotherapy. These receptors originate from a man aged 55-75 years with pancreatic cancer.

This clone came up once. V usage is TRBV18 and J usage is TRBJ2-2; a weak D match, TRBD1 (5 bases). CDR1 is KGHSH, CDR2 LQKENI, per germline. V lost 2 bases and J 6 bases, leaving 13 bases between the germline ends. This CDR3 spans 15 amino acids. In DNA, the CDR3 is TGTGCCAGCTCACCATTTCCTGGGGCTTCCGGGGAGCTGTTTTTT. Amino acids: CASSPFPGASGELFF.

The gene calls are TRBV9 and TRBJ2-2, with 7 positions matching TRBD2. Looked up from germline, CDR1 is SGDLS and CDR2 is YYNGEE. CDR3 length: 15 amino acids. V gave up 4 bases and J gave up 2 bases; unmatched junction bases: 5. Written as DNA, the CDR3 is TGTGCCAGCAGCTCCGGGACTAACAACACCGGGGAGCTGTTTTTT. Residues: CASSSGTNNTGELFF.

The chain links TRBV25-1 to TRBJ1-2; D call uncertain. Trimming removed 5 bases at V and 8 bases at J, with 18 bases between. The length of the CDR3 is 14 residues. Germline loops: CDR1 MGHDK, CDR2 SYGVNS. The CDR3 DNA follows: TGTGCCAGCAGTTTCCGCAGATCGACCTCAGGCTACACCTTC. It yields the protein CASSFRRSTSGYTF.

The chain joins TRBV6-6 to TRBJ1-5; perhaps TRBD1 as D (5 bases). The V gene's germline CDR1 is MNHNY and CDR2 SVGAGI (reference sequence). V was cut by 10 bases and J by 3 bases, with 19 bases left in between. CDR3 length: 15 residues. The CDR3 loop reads CATTDGAQFNQPQHF. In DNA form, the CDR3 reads TGTGCCACCACCGACGGGGCCCAGTTCAATCAGCCCCAGCATTTT.

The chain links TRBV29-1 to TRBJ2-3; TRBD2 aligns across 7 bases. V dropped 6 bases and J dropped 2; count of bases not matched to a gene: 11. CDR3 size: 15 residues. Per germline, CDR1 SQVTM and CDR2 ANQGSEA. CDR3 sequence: CSVNEPGGSTDTQYF. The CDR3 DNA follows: TGCAGCGTCAACGAACCGGGGGGATCCACAGATACGCAGTATTTT.

CDR3 sequence: CASSSWTSDTGELFF. CDR3 in DNA: TGTGCCAGCAGCTCTTGGACTAGCGACACCGGGGAGCTGTTTTTT. The chain carries TRBV28 and TRBJ2-2; 9 positions agree with TRBD2. Germline loops: CDR1 MDHEN, CDR2 SYDVKM. V dropped 6 bases and J dropped 3; count of bases not matched to a gene: 5. This CDR3 has 15 amino acids.

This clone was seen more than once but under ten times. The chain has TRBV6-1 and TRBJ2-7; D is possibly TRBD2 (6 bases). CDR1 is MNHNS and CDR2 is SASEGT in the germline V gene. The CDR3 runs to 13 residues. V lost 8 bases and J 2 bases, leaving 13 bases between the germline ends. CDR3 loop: CASRRAGPYEQYF. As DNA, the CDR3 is TGTGCCAGCCGGCGGGCGGGGCCCTACGAGCAGTACTTC.

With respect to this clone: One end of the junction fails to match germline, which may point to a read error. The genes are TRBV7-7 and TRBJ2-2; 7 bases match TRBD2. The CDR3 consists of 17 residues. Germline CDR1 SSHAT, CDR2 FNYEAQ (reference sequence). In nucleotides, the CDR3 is TGTGCTAGCAGCTTAGCGCCGGGGGGTGCGAACACCGGGGAGCTGTTTTTT. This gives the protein CASSLAPGGANTGELFF.

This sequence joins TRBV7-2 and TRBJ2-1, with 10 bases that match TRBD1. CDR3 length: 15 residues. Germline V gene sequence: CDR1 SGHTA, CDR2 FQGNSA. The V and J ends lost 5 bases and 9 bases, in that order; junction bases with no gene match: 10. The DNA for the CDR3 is TGTGCCAGCAGCAGACCGGGACAGGGGTTTGGTGAGCAGTTCTTC. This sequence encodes CASSRPGQGFGEQFF.

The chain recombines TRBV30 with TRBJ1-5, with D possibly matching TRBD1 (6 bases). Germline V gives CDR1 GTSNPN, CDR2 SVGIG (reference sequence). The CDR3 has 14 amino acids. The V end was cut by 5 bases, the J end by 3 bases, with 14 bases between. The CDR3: CAWAGRGVNQPQHF. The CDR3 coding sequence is TGTGCCTGGGCGGGGAGGGGGGTCAATCAGCCCCAGCATTTT.

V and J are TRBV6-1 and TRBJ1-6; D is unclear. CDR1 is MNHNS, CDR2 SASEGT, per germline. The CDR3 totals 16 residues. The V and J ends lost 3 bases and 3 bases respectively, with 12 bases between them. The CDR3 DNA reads TGTGCCAGCAGTGATAGAGTCAGCTACTATAATTCACCCCTCCACTTT. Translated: CASSDRVSYYNSPLHF.

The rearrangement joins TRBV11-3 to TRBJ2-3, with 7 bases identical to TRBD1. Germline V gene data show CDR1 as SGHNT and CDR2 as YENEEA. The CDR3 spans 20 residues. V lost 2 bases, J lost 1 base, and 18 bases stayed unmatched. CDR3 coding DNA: TGTGCCAGCAGCTTATATCAAGGGACAGACTGTGTACCTTGCACAGATACGCAGTATTTT. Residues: CASSLYQGTDCVPCTDTQYF.

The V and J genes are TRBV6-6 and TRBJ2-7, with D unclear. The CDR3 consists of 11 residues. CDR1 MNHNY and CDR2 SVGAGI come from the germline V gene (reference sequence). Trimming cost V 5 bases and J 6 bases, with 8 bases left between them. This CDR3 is CASSPGSEQYF. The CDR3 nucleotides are TGTGCCAGCAGTCCCGGTAGCGAGCAGTACTTC.

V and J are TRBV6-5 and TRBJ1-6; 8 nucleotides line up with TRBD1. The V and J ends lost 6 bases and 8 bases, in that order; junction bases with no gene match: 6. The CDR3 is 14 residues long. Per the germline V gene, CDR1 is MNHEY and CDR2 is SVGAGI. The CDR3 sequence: CASSADRGDSPLHF. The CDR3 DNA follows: TGTGCCAGCAGCGCCGACAGGGGAGATTCACCCCTCCACTTT.

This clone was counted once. The CDR3 loop reads CASSLEGQQIQYF. CDR3 sequence (DNA): TGCGCCAGCAGCTTGGAAGGCCAGCAGATTCAGTACTTC. The chain employs TRBV5-1 and TRBJ2-4; D is unresolved. The CDR3 loop spans 13 amino acids. The germline V and J ends were trimmed by 0 bases and 10 bases, with 11 bases remaining between them. The germline V gene encodes CDR1 SGHRS and CDR2 YFSETQ.

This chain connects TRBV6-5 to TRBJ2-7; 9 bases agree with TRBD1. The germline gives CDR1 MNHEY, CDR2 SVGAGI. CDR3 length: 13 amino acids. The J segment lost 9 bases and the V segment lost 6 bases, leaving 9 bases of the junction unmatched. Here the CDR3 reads CASSTGGSQLQYF. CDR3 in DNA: TGTGCCAGCAGCACAGGGGGCTCGCAATTGCAGTACTTC.

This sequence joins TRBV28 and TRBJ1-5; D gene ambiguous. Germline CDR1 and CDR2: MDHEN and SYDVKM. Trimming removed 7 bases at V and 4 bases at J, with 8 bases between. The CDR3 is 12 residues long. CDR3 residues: CASTGNNQPQHF. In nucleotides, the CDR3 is TGTGCCAGCACGGGCAATAATCAGCCCCAGCATTTT. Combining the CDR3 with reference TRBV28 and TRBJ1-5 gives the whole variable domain DVKVTQSSRYLVKRTGEKVFLECVQDMDHENMFWYRQDPGLGLRLIYFSYDVKMKEKGDIPEGYSVSREKKERFSLILESASTNQTSMYLCASTGNNQPQHFGDGTRLSIL.

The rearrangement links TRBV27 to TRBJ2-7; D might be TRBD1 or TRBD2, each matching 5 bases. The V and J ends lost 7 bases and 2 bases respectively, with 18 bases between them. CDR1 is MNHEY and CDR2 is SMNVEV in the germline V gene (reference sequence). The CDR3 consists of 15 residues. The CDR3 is CASKTAGTAAYEQYF. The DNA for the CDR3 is TGTGCCAGCAAAACAGCCGGGACCGCGGCCTACGAGCAGTACTTC.

CDR3: CASRGTGRFDQPQHF. The DNA for the CDR3 is TGTGCCAGTAGGGGGACAGGGAGGTTCGATCAGCCCCAGCATTTT. V and J are TRBV19 and TRBJ1-5; TRBD1 aligns across 9 bases. The CDR3 is 15 amino acids. J lost 5 bases, V lost 6 bases, and 8 bases had no gene match. Germline V lookup: CDR1 LNHDA, CDR2 SQIVND (reference sequence).

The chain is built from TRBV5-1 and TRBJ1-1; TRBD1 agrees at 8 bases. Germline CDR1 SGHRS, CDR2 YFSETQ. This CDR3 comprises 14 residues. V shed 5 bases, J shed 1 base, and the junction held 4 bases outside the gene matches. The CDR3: CASRPGQGNTEAFF. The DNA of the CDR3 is TGCGCCAGCAGACCCGGACAGGGGAACACTGAAGCTTTCTTT.

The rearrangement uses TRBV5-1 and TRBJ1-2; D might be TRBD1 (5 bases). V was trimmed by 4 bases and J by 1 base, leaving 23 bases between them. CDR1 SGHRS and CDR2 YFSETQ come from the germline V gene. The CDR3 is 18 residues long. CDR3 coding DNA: TGCGCCAGCAGCCTAAGCTCACCGAGGCAGGGTTTTAACTATGGCTACACCTTC. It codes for CASSLSSPRQGFNYGYTF.

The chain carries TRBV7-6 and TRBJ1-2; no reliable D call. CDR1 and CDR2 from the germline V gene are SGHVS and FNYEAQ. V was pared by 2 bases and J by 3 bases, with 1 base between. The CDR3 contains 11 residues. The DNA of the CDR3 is TGTGCCAGCAGCTTATACTATGGCTACACCTTC. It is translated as CASSLYYGYTF.

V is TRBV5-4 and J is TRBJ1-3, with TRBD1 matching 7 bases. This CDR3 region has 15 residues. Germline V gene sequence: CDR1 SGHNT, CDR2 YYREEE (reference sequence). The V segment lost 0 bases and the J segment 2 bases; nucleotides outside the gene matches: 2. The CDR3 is CASSLGQGAGNTIYF. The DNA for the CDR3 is TGTGCCAGCAGCTTGGGGCAGGGGGCTGGAAACACCATATATTTT.

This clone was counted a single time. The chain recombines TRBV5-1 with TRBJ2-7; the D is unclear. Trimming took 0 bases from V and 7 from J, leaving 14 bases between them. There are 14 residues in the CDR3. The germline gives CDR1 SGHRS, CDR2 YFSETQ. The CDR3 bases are TGCGCCAGCAGCTTGGAGCTCAATCGAATGGAGCAGTACTTC. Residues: CASSLELNRMEQYF.

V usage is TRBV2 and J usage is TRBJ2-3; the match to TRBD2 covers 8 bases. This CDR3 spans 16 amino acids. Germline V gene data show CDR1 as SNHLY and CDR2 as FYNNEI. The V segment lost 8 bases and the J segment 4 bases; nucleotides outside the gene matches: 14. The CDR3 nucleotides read TGTGCCAGCTTCTCTAACAGCGGGGGATATGCAGATACGCAGTATTTT. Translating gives CASFSNSGGYADTQYF.

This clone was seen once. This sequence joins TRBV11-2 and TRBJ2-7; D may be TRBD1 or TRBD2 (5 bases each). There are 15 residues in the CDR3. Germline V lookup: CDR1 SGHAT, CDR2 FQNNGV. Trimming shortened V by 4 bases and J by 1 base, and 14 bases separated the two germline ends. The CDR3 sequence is CASSSRDRSSYEQYF. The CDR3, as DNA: TGTGCCAGCAGCTCCCGGGACCGAAGTTCCTACGAGCAGTACTTC.